The 9 T cell receptor beta chains reported below all come from one sample, sequenced in a study of blood T cells in healthy people across ages. Together with a sample-barcoded 5' primer, a J-beta primer mix was included in a second PCR lasting about 7 to 12 cycles. TCRdb used MiXCR to reprocess the 5' RACE reads, holding one entry per CDR3 protein. The sample consists of 500,000 to 650,000 distinct CDR3 sequences, roughly a quarter of them appearing once. The same data also went into a second study, on T cells of mothers and their children.

Sequenced material: blood. The receptors shown here come from a boy between 2 and 10 years old in good health.

There are a few counts of this clonotype. The chain is built from TRBV30 and TRBJ1-2, with no clear D. V dropped 4 bases and J dropped 3 bases, with 12 bases sitting between them. Germline assignment: CDR1 GTSNPN and CDR2 SVGIG (reference sequence). CDR3 length equals 13 residues. The CDR3, as DNA: TGTGCCTGGACCCTCACCCGGGACTATGGCTACACCTTC. Translating gives CAWTLTRDYGYTF.

This clonotype showed up just a few times. V and J are TRBV7-9 and TRBJ2-7; possibly TRBD1 for D (6 bases). Germline V lookup: CDR1 SEHNR, CDR2 FQNEAQ (reference sequence). The CDR3 is 15 residues long. Trimming cost V 4 bases and J 0 bases, with 13 bases left between them. This chain's CDR3 is CASSSRTVSSYEQYF. CDR3 bases: TGTGCCAGCAGCTCCCGGACAGTGAGCTCCTACGAGCAGTACTTC.

The chain uses TRBV15 and TRBJ1-6; D unclear. CDR1 and CDR2 from the germline V gene are LNHNV and YYDKDF (reference sequence). V was shortened by 0 bases and J by 5 bases, with 5 bases between the two germline ends. The CDR3 covers 14 residues. The CDR3 spells CATSRERDNSPLHF. CDR3 nucleotides: TGTGCCACCAGCAGAGAGAGGGATAATTCACCCCTCCACTTT.

The chain couples TRBV20-1 to TRBJ2-7; D unresolved. With 0 bases removed from V and 0 bases from J, the gap between germline ends came to 9 bases. CDR1 and CDR2 (germline): DFQATT, SNEGSKA (reference sequence). The CDR3 runs to 14 residues. The CDR3: CSARDQVGSYEQYF. CDR3 in DNA: TGCAGTGCTAGAGATCAGGTCGGCTCCTACGAGCAGTACTTC.

CDR3 sequence: CASSPKREFSPLHF. The CDR3, as DNA: TGCGCCAGCAGCCCCAAACGGGAATTTTCACCCCTCCACTTT. The chain uses TRBV4-3 and TRBJ1-6; D is undetermined. CDR3 length equals 14 residues. Germline assignment: CDR1 LGHNA and CDR2 YSLEER. V lost 4 bases, J lost 9 bases, and 13 bases lay in between.

The rearrangement uses TRBV10-3 and TRBJ2-3; D gene unclear. The germline V gene encodes CDR1 ENHRY and CDR2 SYGVKD. The V end lost 8 bases, the J end lost 5 bases, and 17 bases lay between the germline ends. The CDR3 sequence is 14 residues long. CDR3 protein: CAIRPAPTGDTQYF. The CDR3 DNA follows: TGTGCCATCCGCCCCGCTCCAACGGGAGATACGCAGTATTTT.

This clonotype turned up a few times. The V gene is TRBV12-3 or TRBV12-4, the J gene TRBJ2-5; D gene uncertain. The V gene lost 2 bases and the J gene lost 12 bases, with 16 bases spanning the gap. The CDR3 has 13 residues. CDR3 coding DNA: TGTGCCAGCAGTTTAAGTCCCGCCCTCGGAGAGTACTTC. Its protein product is CASSLSPALGEYF.

This clonotype was counted only a few times. The rearrangement joins TRBV5-1 to TRBJ2-5; unclear D gene. In germline, CDR1 is SGHRS, CDR2 YFSETQ. Trimming took off 5 bases at V and 4 bases at J, with 15 bases between the two ends. The CDR3 has 14 amino acids. CDR3 sequence reads: CASRGNRWGETQYF. The CDR3 nucleotides read TGCGCCAGCAGGGGTAACAGATGGGGAGAGACCCAGTACTTC.

This chain uses TRBV21-1 with TRBJ1-4. TRBV21-1 is described as a pseudogene. CDR3 length equals 15 residues. The CDR3 nucleotides are TGTGCCAGCAGCAAACATGGCTCAACGGGTGAAAAACTGTTTTTT. It yields the protein CASSKHGSTGEKLFF.